This T cell receptor beta chain was retrieved from a study of blood T cell repertoires in COVID-19. TCRdb's copy holds only in-frame clones and misses some; the assay was immunoSEQ multiplex PCR. The sample includes 130,000 or so clones, 84% of them seen just once. Per the germline V gene, CDR1 is SGHRS and CDR2 is YFSETQ. CDR3 size: 14 residues. The germline V and J ends were trimmed by 2 bases and 4 bases, with 12 bases remaining between them. The sample was peripheral blood. This chain links TRBV5-1 with TRBJ2-5; TRBD1 might be the D (6 bases). The origin of this receptor is a man in his sixties with acute or convalescent COVID-19. The CDR3 reads CASSLQGGGETQYF. The CDR3 coding sequence is TGCGCCAGCAGCTTACAGGGTGGGGGAGAGACCCAGTACTTC. The whole variable domain, remainder taken from reference TRBV5-1 and TRBJ2-5, is KAGVTQTPRYLIKTRGQQVTLSCSPISGHRSVSWYQQTPGQGLQFLFEYFSETQRNKGNFPGRFSGRQFSNSRSEMNVSTLELGDSALYLCASSLQGGGETQYFGPGTRLLVL.